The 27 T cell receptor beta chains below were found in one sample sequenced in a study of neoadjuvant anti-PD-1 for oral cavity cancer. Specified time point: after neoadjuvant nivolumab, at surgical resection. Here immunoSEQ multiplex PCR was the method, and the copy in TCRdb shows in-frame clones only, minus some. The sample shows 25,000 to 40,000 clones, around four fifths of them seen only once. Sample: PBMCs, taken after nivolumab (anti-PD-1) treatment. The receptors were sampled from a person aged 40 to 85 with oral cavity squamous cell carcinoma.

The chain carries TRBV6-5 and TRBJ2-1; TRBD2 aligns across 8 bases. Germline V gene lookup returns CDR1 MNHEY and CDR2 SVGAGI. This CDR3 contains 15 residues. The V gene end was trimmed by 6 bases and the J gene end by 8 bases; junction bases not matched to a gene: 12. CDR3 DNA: TGTGCCAGCAGCCTCCGTAGCGGGGTGTCCTATGAGCAGTTCTTC. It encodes CASSLRSGVSYEQFF.

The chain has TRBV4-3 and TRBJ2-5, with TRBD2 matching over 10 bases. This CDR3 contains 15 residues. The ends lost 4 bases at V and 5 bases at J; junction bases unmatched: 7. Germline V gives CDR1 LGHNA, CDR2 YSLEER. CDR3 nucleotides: TGCGCCAGCAGCCGAGGGACTAGCGAGGTGGAGACCCAGTACTTC. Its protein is CASSRGTSEVETQYF.

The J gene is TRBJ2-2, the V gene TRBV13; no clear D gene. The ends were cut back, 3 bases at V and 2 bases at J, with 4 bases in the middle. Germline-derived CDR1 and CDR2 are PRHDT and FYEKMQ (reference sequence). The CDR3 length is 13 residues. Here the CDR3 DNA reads TGTGCCAGCAGCTTCACCAACACCGGGGAGCTGTTTTTT. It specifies CASSFTNTGELFF.

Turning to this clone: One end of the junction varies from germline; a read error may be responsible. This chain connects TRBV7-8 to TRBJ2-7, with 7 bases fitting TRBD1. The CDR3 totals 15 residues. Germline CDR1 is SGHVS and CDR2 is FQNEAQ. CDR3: CASSARQGISHEQYF. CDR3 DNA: TGTGCCAGCAGCGCACGACAGGGAATCTCCCACGAGCAGTACTTC.

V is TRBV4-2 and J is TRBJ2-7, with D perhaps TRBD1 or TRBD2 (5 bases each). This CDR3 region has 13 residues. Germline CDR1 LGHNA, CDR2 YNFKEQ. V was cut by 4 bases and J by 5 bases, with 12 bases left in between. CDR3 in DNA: TGTGCCAGCAGCCCTTCTGGGGGTCACGAGCAGTACTTC. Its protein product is CASSPSGGHEQYF.

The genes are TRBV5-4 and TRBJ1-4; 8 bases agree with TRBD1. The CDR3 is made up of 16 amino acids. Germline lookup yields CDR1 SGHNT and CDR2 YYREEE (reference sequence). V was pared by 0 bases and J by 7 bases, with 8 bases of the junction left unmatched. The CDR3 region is CASSLANRGGTEKLFF. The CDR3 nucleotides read TGTGCCAGCAGCTTGGCCAACAGGGGGGGAACTGAAAAACTGTTTTTT. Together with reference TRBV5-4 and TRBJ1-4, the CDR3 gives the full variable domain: ETGVTQSPTHLIKTRGQQVTLRCSSQSGHNTVSWYQQALGQGPQFIFQYYREEENGRGNFPPRFSGLQFPNYSSELNVNALELDDSALYLCASSLANRGGTEKLFFGSGTQLSVL.

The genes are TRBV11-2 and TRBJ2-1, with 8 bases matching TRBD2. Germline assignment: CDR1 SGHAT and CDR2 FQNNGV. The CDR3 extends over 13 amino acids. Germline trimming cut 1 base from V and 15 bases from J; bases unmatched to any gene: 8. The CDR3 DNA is TGTGCCAGCAGCTTAGCCGGGGGCGGGGGGCCGTTCTTC. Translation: CASSLAGGGGPFF.

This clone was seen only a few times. As DNA, the CDR3 is TGTGCCAGCAAGGGACGGTTCTCCTACGAGCAGTACTTC. Its protein product is CASKGRFSYEQYF. The chain has TRBV6-4 and TRBJ2-7, with D perhaps TRBD1 or TRBD2 (5 bases each). This CDR3 region has 13 residues. The V end lost 7 bases, the J end lost 0 bases, and 10 bases lay between the germline ends. Looked up from germline, CDR1 is MRHNA and CDR2 is SNTAGT.

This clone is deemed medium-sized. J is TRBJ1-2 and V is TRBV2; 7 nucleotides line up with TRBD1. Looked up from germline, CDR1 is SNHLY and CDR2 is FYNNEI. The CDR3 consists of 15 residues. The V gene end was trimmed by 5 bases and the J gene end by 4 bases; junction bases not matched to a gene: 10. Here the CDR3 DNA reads TGTGCCAGCAGTCTCGGACAGGCGAGGCTCTATGGCTACACCTTC. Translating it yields CASSLGQARLYGYTF.

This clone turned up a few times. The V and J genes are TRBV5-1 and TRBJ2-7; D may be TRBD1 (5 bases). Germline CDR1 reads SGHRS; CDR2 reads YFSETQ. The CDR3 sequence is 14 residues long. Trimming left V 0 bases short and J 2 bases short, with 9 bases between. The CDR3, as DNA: TGCGCCAGCAGCTTGGGACAGAGTACCTACGAGCAGTACTTC. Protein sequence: CASSLGQSTYEQYF.

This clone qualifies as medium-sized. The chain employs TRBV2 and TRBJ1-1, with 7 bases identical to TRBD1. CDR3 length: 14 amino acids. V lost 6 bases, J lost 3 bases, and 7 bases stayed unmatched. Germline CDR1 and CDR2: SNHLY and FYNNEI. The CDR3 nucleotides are TGTGCCAGCAGGACAGGGAATTCGTACACTGAAGCTTTCTTT. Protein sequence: CASRTGNSYTEAFF.

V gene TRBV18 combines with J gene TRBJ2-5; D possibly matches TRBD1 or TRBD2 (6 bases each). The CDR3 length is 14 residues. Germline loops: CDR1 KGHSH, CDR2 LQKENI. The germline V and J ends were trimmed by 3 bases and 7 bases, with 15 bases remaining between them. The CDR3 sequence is CASSPLEQGGTQYF. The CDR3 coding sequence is TGTGCCAGCTCACCCCTGGAACAGGGAGGGACCCAGTACTTC.

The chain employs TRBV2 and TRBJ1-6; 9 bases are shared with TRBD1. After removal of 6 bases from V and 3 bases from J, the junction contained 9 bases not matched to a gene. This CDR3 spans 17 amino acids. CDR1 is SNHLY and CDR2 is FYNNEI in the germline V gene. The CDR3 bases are TGTGCCAGCAGAGAAAGAGGGACAGGGCTCTATAATTCACCCCTCCACTTT. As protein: CASRERGTGLYNSPLHF.

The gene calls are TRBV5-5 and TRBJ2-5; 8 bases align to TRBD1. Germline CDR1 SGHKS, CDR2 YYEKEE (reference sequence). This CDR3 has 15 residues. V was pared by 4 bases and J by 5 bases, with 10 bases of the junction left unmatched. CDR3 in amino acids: CASSPRQGRLETQYF. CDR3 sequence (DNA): TGTGCCAGCAGCCCTAGACAGGGGAGGTTGGAGACCCAGTACTTC.

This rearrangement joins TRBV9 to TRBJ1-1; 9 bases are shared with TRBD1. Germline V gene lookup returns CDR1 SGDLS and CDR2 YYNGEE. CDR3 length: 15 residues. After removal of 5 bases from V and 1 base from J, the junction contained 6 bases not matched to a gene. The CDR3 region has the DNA TGTGCCAGCAGTGCGACAGGGGGTCCGAACACTGAAGCTTTCTTT. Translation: CASSATGGPNTEAFF.

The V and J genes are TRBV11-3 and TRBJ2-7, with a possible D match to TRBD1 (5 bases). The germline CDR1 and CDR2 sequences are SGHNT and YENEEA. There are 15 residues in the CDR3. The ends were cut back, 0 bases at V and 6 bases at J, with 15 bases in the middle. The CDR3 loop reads CASSLDLQGSGEQYF. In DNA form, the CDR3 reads TGTGCCAGCAGCTTAGATCTGCAGGGTTCCGGCGAGCAGTACTTC.

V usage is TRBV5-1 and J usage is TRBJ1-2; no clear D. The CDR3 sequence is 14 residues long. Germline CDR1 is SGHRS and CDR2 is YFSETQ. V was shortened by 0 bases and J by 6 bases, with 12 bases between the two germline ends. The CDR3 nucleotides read TGCGCCAGCAGCTTGGTGGGCAGCAAGAATGGCTACACCTTC. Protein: CASSLVGSKNGYTF.

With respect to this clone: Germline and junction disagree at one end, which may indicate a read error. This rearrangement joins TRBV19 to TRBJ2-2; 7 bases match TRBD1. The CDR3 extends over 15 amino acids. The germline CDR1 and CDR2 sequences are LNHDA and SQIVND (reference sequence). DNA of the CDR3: TGTGCCAGTAGTCTAGACAGGGTAGGGACCGGGGAGCTGTTTTTT. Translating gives CASSLDRVGTGELFF.

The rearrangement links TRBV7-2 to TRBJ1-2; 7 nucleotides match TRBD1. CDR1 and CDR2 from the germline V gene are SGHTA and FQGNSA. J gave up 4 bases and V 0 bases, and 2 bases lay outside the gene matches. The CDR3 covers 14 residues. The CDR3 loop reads CASSLATGSYGYTF. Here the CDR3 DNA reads TGTGCCAGCAGCTTAGCGACAGGGTCCTATGGCTACACCTTC.

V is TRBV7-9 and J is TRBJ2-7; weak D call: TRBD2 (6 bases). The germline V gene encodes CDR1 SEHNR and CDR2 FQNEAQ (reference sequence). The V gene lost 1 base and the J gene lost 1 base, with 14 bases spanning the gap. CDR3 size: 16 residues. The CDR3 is CASSLDRAGKSYEQYF. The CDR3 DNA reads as TGTGCCAGCAGCTTAGATCGAGCGGGCAAGTCCTACGAGCAGTACTTC. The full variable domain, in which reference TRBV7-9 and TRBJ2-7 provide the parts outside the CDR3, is DTGVSQNPRHKITKRGQNVTFRCDPISEHNRLYWYRQTLGQGPEFLTYFQNEAQLEKSRLLSDRFSAERPKGSFSTLEIQRTEQGDSAMYLCASSLDRAGKSYEQYFGPGTRLTVT.

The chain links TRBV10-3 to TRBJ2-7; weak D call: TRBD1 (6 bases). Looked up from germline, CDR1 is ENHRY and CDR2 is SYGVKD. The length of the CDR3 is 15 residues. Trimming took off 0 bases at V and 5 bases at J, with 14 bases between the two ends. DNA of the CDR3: TGTGCCATCAGTGAGTCGGGCAGGGGCTTCGACGAGCAGTACTTC. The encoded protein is CAISESGRGFDEQYF.

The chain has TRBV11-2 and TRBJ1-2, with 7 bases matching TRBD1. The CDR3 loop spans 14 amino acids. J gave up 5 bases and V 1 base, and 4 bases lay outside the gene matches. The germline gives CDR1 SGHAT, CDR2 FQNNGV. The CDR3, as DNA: TGTGCCAGCAGCTTAGGCAGGGGGGTATATGGCTACACCTTC. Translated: CASSLGRGVYGYTF.

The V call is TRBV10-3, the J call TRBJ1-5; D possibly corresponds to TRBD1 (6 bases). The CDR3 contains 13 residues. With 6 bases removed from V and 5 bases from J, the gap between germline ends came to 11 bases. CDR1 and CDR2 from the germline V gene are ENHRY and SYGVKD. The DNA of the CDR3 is TGTGCCATCAGGACCCACAGGGATCAGCCCCAGCATTTT. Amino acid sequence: CAIRTHRDQPQHF.

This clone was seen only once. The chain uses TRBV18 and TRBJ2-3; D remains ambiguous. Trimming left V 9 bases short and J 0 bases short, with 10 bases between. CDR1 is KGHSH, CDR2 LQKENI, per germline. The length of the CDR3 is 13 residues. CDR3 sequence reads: CASSTGSTDTQYF. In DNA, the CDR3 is TGTGCCAGTTCAACCGGGAGCACAGATACGCAGTATTTT.

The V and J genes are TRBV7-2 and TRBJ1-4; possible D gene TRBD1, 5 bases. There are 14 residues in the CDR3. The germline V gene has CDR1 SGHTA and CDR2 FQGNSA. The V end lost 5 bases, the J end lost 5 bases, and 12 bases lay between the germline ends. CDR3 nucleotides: TGTGCCAGCAGCCCCGACAGAATGAATGAAAAACTGTTTTTT. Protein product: CASSPDRMNEKLFF.

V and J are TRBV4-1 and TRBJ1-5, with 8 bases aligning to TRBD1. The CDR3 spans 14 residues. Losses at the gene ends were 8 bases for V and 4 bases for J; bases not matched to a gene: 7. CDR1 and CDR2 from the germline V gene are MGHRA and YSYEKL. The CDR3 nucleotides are TGCGCCAGCGTTGAGGGACAGGTAAATCAGCCCCAGCATTTT. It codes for CASVEGQVNQPQHF.

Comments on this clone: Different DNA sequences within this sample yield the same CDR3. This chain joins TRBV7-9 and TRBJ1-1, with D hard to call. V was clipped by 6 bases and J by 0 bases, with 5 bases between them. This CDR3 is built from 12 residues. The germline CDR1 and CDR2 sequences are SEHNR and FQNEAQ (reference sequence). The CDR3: CASSPMNTEAFF. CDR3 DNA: TGTGCCAGCAGTCCGATGAACACTGAAGCTTTCTTT.